This T cell receptor beta chain was identified in a study of cytomegalovirus exposure and HLA in healthy donors (TCRdb year 2017). Some background on the complete study: According to a later analysis, the 120 or so validation repertoires were produced on the same platform as the roughly 700 repertoires of the first cohort. The aim of the study was to test whether cataloging public T cell receptors could identify signatures of past pathogen exposure. Besides the first cohort of roughly 700 subjects, a separate validation cohort made up of around 120 different subjects was used. To predict cytomegalovirus infection status, the study brought together high-throughput TCR immunosequencing, statistical association of individual TCRs with disease status, and machine learning.

As to this clone: The specificity of this receptor is unknown. No much larger clone exists at a distance of one base, and base qualities are not known.

Study-level results and caveats: The study listed approximately 160 TCR beta chains as associated with cytomegalovirus. It was suggested by the authors that the approach could potentially be generalized to other disease states and immunological phenotypes. A later analysis found that TCRs clustered in the first cohort also tended to co-occur in the 120 validation repertoires, with 94% of cluster scores above 0. All 120 or so repertoires were used to score co-occurrence in the validation cohort in a later analysis, because that analysis had no HLA typing for the cohort. Most TCR sequences were observed very rarely across donors, whereas some public TCRs were present in many individuals. Three of the identified cytomegalovirus-associated TCR beta chains were confirmed in vitro to be specific for cytomegalovirus antigens. The classifier was reported to diagnose cytomegalovirus status with high specificity and sensitivity in both the original and validation cohorts.

Libraries were built with the immunoSEQ multiplex PCR assay. Turning to the authors' computational methods: A statistical classification framework was built to diagnose cytomegalovirus status from the catalog of TCR beta chain sequences. What TCRdb holds here is the immuneACCESS table cut down to in-frame rearrangements. Part of the clones is not present; checked against another copy, under half of the missing clones reflect an unresolved V gene, and the others are unexplained. V, J and clone size were drawn from that table, and D and trimming were deduced from the DNA. This sample holds 50,000 or so clones; about 93% were observed only once. 7.8% of the sample is taken by the ten largest. V and J are trimmed by 6 bases and 1 base, and the gene matches miss 6 bases of the junction. Based on the germline V gene (reference sequence), the CDR1 and CDR2 sequences are MNHNY and SVGAGI. The CDR3 sequence holds 15 residues, the cysteine and phenylalanine included. Only the CDR3 portion is preserved as DNA: 45 bases, with reading frame beginning at the first base.

Donors formed part of the validation cohort, which comprised about 130 subjects and was distinct from the first cohort of 670 or so subjects. This sequence was found in a woman aged 18-29 years in good health and CMV-seropositive. The source material was PBMCs. This chain joins TRBV6-6 to TRBJ2-7, with 10 bases in between that match TRBD2. The bases are TGTGCCAGCAGACCCCTAGCGGGAGCTTCCTACGAGCAGTACTTC. The encoded protein is CASRPLAGASYEQYF.